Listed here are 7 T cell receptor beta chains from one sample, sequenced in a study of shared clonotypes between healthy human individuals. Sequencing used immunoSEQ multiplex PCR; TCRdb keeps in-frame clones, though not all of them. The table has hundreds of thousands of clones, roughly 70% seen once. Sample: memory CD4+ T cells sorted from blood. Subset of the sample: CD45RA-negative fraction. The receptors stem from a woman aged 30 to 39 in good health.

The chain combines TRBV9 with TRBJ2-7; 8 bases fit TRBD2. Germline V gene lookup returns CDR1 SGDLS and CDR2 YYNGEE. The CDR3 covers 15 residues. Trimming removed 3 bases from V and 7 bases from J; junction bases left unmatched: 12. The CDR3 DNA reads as TGTGCCAGCAGCGCAAGCGGGAGTGGCGTTCGGGAGCAGTACTTC. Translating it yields CASSASGSGVREQYF.

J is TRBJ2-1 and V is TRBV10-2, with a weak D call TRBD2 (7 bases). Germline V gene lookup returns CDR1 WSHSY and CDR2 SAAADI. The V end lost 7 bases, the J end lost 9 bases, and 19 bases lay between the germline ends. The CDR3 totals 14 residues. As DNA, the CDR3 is TGCGCCAGCACGGGAGGACCTCAGGGGAGTGAGCAGTTCTTC. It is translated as CASTGGPQGSEQFF.

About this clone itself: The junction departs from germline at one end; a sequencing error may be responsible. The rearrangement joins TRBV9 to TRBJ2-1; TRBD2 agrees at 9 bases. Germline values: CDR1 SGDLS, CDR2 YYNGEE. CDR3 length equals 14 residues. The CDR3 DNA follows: TGTGCCAGCAGCGTAGGGGCTAGCGGGGCCCCGGGGATCTTC. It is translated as CASSVGASGAPGIF.

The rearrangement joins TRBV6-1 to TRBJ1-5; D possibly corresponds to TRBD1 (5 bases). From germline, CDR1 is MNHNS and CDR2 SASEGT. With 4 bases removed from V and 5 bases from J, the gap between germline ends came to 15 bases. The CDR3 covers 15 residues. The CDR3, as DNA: TGTGCCAGCAGTGGAACCGGGACTGCCGATCAGCCCCAGCATTTT. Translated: CASSGTGTADQPQHF.

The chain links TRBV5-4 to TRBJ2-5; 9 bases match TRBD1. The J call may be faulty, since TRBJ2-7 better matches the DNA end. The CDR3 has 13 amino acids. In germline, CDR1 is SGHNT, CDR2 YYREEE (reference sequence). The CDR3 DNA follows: TGTGCCAGCAAGGGACAGGGAACCAACGAGCAGTACTTC. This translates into CASKGQGTNEQYF.

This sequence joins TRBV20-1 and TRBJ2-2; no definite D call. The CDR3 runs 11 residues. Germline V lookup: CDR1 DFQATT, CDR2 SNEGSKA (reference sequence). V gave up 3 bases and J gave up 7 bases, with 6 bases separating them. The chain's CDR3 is CSARRSGELFF. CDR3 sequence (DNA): TGCAGTGCTAGGAGGAGCGGGGAGCTGTTTTTT.

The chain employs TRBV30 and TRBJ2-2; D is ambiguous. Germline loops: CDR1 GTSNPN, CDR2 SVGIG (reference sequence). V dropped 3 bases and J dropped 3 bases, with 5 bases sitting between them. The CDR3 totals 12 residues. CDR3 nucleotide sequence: TGTGCCTGGAGCGGAGACACCGGGGAGCTGTTTTTT. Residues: CAWSGDTGELFF.